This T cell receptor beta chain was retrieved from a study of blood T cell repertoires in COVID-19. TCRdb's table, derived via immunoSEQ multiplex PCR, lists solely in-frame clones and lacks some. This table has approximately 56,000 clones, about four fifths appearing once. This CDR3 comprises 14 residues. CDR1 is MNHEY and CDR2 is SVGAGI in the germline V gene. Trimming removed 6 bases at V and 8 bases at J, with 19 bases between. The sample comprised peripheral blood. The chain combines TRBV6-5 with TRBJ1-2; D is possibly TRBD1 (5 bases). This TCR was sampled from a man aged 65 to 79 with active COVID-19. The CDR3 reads CASSEPGLGVGYTF. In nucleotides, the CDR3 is TGTGCCAGCAGCGAGCCGGGACTAGGAGTCGGCTACACCTTC.